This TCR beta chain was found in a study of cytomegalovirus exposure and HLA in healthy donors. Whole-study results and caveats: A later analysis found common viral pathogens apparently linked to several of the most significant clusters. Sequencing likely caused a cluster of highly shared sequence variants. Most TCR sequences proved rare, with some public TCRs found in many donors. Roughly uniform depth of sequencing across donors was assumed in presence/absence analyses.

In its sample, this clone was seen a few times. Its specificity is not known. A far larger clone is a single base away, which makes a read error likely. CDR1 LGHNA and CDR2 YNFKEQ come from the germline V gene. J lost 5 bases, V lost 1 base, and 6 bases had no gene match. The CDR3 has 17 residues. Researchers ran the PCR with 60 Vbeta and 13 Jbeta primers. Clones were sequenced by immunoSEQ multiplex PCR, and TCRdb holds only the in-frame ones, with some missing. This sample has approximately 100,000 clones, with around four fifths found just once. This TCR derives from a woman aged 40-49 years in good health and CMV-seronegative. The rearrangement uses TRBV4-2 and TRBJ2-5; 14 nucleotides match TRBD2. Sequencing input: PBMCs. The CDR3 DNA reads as TGTGCCAGCAGCCAAGGGGCGACTAGCGGGGGGGCGGAGACCCAGTACTTC. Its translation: CASSQGATSGGAETQYF.